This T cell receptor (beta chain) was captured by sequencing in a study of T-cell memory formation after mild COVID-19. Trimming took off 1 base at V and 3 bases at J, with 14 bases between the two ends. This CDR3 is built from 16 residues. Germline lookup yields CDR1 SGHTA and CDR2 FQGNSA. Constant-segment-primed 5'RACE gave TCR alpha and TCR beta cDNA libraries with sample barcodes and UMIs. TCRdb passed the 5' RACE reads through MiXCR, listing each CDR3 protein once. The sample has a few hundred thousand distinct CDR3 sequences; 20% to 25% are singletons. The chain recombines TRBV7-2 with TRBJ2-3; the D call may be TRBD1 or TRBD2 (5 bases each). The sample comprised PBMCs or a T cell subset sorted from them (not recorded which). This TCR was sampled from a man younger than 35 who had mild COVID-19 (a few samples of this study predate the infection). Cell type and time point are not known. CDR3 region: CASSLGVGEGTDTQYF. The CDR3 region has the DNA TGTGCCAGCAGCTTAGGGGTTGGCGAGGGGACAGATACGCAGTATTTT.